This T cell receptor beta chain appears in the sequencing data of a study of T cell repertoires in cytomegalovirus infection. Study details: CMV epitopes used comprised recently identified HLA-C-restricted ones and well-studied HLA-B-restricted ones. Both a matching HLA type and CMV infection were indicated by public TCR beta signatures.

This clonotype occurred many times. The antigen is not known. One end of the junction fails to match germline, which may point to a read error. Looked up from germline, CDR1 is MGHRA and CDR2 is YSYEKL. This CDR3 spans 13 amino acids. TCRdb redid the calling of the reads with MiXCR, one entry per CDR3 protein. The table lists about a million distinct CDR3 sequences, roughly 30% of them singletons. Sequenced here: cultured CD8+ T cells from PBMCs, sampled from culture after CMV antigen stimulation. This sequence joins TRBV4-1 and TRBJ2-1; D is uncertain. This sequence was found in a human donor in good health (CMV status not recorded). Some clones in this sample may be carry-over from other donors' samples. The CDR3 nucleotides are TGTGCCAGCAGCCAGGACGGATACAATGAGCAGTTCTTC. Amino acids: CASSQDGYNEQFF.